This T cell receptor (beta chain) was identified during a study of T cell responses to AZD1222 COVID-19 vaccine (dated by TCRdb to about 2021). Some background on the complete study: AZD1222 recipients whose second dose came at about 4 weeks and those whose second dose came at about 12 weeks were combined into one group, since spike-specific TCR depth and breadth did not differ between the two schedules. A total of 233 trial participants underwent TCR sequencing, of whom more than 200 had received two doses of AZD1222 and roughly 26 had received two doses of the MenACWY control vaccine. Trial participants were enrolled by age into 18-55, 56-69 and 70-plus year subgroups, with approximately 150, 30 and 60 TCR-sequenced participants respectively.

The time point label here, explained by the study, means: baseline before first vaccination. Vaccinee samples were obtained from the UK trials COV001 and COV002, which included a single-blind randomized controlled phase 2/3 trial of AZD1222 (ChAdOx1 nCoV-19) in healthy adults. For TCRbeta chain sequencing, PBMC samples from trial participants were taken at day 0 and at day 28 after the second dose. Remarks on this clone: It has no known antigen specificity. No qualities accompany the bases; no much larger clone lies one base away.

The CDR3 regions of human TCRbeta chains were subjected to immunosequencing. Turning to the authors' computational methods: Repertoire TCRs were matched against a reference library of SARS-CoV-2-specific TCRs generated with the MIRA antigen-specificity platform. Breadth was defined as the fraction of unique TCRs that were SARS-CoV-2-associated, and depth was defined as the fraction of total T cells that were SARS-CoV-2-associated. Using the MIRA data, each spike-specific TCR was mapped to the spike region that the TCR reacts to and placed in a CD4 or CD8 class. Log10-transformed breadth and depth values were compared by one-way ANOVA with Sidak's multiple comparisons tests. Not all clones reach the TCRdb copy of this immuneACCESS table, which keeps in-frame sequences only. Checked studies attribute under half of the gap to unresolved V genes and leave the rest unexplained. That table gives V, J and clone size, and the DNA gave D and trimming. The sample yields approximately 90,000 clones; approximately 88% were counted once. The ten biggest clones cover 3.7% of the sample.

V is cut back by 0 bases and J by 3 bases, with 6 bases in the junction unmatched. The CDR3 has 16 amino acids, counting the end cysteine and phenylalanine. Of all the DNA, just the CDR3 is kept, 48 bases in frame from base 1. As encoded in the germline V gene, CDR1 is LGHNA while CDR2 is YNFKEQ. On the study overall, not on this receptor specifically: In the small 56-69-year group, the increase in depth fell short of significance, most likely because of low power. Reportedly, close to half of the unique spike-specific TCRs recognized epitopes lying outside the regions that are mutated in the B.1.351 and B.1.1.7 variants. Conclusions about previously exposed vaccinees are limited because only six or seven AZD1222 recipients were SARS-CoV-2 seropositive at baseline. After two AZD1222 doses, spike-specific TCR breadth and depth were significantly higher than at day 0 and than in MenACWY recipients. CD4 TCRs associated with the vaccine covered the entire spike protein, and the dominant responses were in regions 160-218 and 743-854. Participants were mostly white British and included more females than males, and it was suggested by the authors that clonal diversity may have been underestimated. No day 14 peak-response samples were available, so repertoires were characterized only after the peak T cell response.

The rearrangement joined TRBV4-2 to TRBJ2-7, with 9 bases in between that match TRBD2. This specimen was peripheral blood, taken on day 0 of AZD1222 vaccination. The receptor comes from an adult in good health. For the CDR3, the sequence is CASSQDRGSGGYEQYF. The bases read TGTGCCAGCAGCCAAGATCGAGGTAGCGGGGGCTACGAGCAGTACTTC.